One and the same sample provided the 20 T cell receptor beta chains below, sequenced in a study of beta chain features in type 1 diabetes. Expressed TCRB transcripts were sequenced because the entire RNA isolate underwent reverse transcription. Using immunoSEQ multiplex PCR, the repertoire was profiled, and TCRdb retains in-frame clones only, with some absent. Of roughly 230,000 clones listed, over 7.5% are singletons. The source material was naive CD4+ T cells from blood. These receptors all come from a woman between 18 and 29 years old in good health.

This clone was detected many times. This chain connects TRBV29-1 to TRBJ2-1, with TRBD1 identical over 9 bases. There are 13 residues in the CDR3. V trimming: 4 bases; J trimming: 13 bases; junction bases outside the gene matches: 11. Germline V gene data show CDR1 as SQVTM and CDR2 as ANQGSEA. The CDR3 region is CSVGDRVVLDQFF. The CDR3 nucleotides are TGCAGCGTTGGGGACAGGGTGGTATTAGATCAGTTCTTC.

The chain has TRBV5-4 and TRBJ2-7; TRBD1 agrees at 8 bases. This CDR3 contains 15 residues. The germline V gene has CDR1 SGHNT and CDR2 YYREEE (reference sequence). With V trimmed by 2 bases and J by 5 bases, 9 bases remained unmatched. The CDR3 is CASSFRTGKYNEQYF. CDR3 nucleotides: TGTGCCAGCAGCTTTCGGACAGGGAAATACAACGAGCAGTACTTC.

This clone has only a few counts. The chain uses TRBV5-6 and TRBJ1-1, with a tentative D call TRBD1 (6 bases). V was clipped by 4 bases and J by 0 bases, with 10 bases between them. Per the germline V gene, CDR1 is SGHDT and CDR2 is YYEEEE. The CDR3 has 14 residues. The CDR3: CASSPGDVNTEAFF. The CDR3 region has the DNA TGTGCCAGCAGCCCAGGGGACGTGAACACTGAAGCTTTCTTT. The whole variable domain, filled in from reference TRBV5-6 and TRBJ1-1, reads DAGVTQSPTHLIKTRGQQVTLRCSPKSGHDTVSWYQQALGQGPQFIFQYYEEEERQRGNFPDRFSGHQFPNYSSELNVNALLLGDSALYLCASSPGDVNTEAFFGQGTRLTVV.

The J gene is TRBJ1-2, the V gene TRBV6-1; D is perhaps TRBD1 (5 bases). Germline CDR1 reads MNHNS; CDR2 reads SASEGT. V lost 1 base and J lost 6, with 18 bases in between. The CDR3 loop spans 16 amino acids. CDR3 sequence (DNA): TGTGCCAGCAGTGAAGATTTAAGGGGCGGGGGAAATGGCTACACCTTC. Encoded protein: CASSEDLRGGGNGYTF.

The V and J genes are TRBV7-9 and TRBJ1-4; perhaps TRBD1 as D (6 bases). The CDR3 loop spans 14 amino acids. The germline V gene has CDR1 SEHNR and CDR2 FQNEAQ (reference sequence). The V and J ends lost 5 bases and 4 bases respectively, with 11 bases between them. The CDR3 DNA follows: TGTGCCAGCAGCCCCGGACAGTATAATGAAAAACTGTTTTTT. The encoded protein is CASSPGQYNEKLFF. The full variable domain, in which reference TRBV7-9 and TRBJ1-4 provide the parts outside the CDR3, is DTGVSQNPRHKITKRGQNVTFRCDPISEHNRLYWYRQTLGQGPEFLTYFQNEAQLEKSRLLSDRFSAERPKGSFSTLEIQRTEQGDSAMYLCASSPGQYNEKLFFGSGTQLSVL.

This clone occurred a few times. The J gene is TRBJ2-1, the V gene TRBV29-1, with no clear D. Trimming took 5 bases from V and 2 from J, leaving 4 bases between them. The germline V gene encodes CDR1 SQVTM and CDR2 ANQGSEA. The CDR3 runs to 11 residues. The CDR3, as DNA: TGCAGCGTTTCAACCTACAATGAGCAGTTCTTC. Translation: CSVSTYNEQFF.

This chain connects TRBV4-1 to TRBJ1-1; tentative D call: TRBD1 (5 bases). The germline CDR1 and CDR2 sequences are MGHRA and YSYEKL. There are 14 residues in the CDR3. The V and J ends lost 6 bases and 1 base respectively, with 12 bases between them. CDR3 sequence (DNA): TGCGCCAGCAGGGGAGGGACGAAGAACACTGAAGCTTTCTTT. It specifies CASRGGTKNTEAFF.

This chain links TRBV5-4 with TRBJ1-1; D gene ambiguous. This CDR3 has 13 amino acids. Trimming cost V 3 bases and J 1 base, with 7 bases left between them. CDR1 and CDR2 from the germline V gene are SGHNT and YYREEE (reference sequence). The CDR3: CASSWTANTEAFF. CDR3 DNA: TGTGCCAGCAGCTGGACTGCGAACACTGAAGCTTTCTTT.

V and J are TRBV4-1 and TRBJ2-1, with TRBD1 matching 11 bases. V dropped 4 bases and J dropped 3; count of bases not matched to a gene: 5. The CDR3 is made up of 16 amino acids. From germline, CDR1 is MGHRA and CDR2 YSYEKL. The CDR3 DNA reads TGCGCCAGCAGCCTAGTGGGACAGGGGGACTACAATGAGCAGTTCTTC. It specifies CASSLVGQGDYNEQFF.

This clone turned up a few times. The chain couples TRBV11-2 to TRBJ1-2; D remains ambiguous. Per the germline V gene, CDR1 is SGHAT and CDR2 is FQNNGV. The CDR3 covers 15 residues. V was trimmed by 5 bases and J by 3 bases, leaving 16 bases between them. The CDR3: CASSPMRNAYYGYTF. The CDR3 DNA reads as TGTGCCAGCAGCCCTATGCGCAATGCCTACTATGGCTACACCTTC.

The V call is TRBV2, the J call TRBJ2-7; 8 bases line up with TRBD1. V lost 7 bases to trimming and J lost 4 bases; unmatched junction nucleotides: 12. The CDR3 sequence is 15 residues long. Germline CDR1 and CDR2: SNHLY and FYNNEI. The CDR3 spells CASIQGASSQYEQYF. CDR3 in DNA: TGTGCCAGCATCCAGGGGGCTTCGTCTCAATACGAGCAGTACTTC.

This chain connects TRBV5-1 to TRBJ2-1; 9 bases are a match to TRBD2. Trimming took 0 bases from V and 0 from J; bases not matched to a gene: 16. The CDR3 loop spans 21 amino acids. The V gene's germline CDR1 is SGHRS and CDR2 YFSETQ. The CDR3 DNA reads TGCGCCAGCAGCTTGGGGCTGTGGGCTAGCGGGAAGAAGTCCTCCTACAATGAGCAGTTCTTC. Translated, it gives CASSLGLWASGKKSSYNEQFF.

This sequence joins TRBV5-1 and TRBJ2-3; 12 nucleotides agree with TRBD2. In germline, CDR1 is SGHRS, CDR2 YFSETQ. V was pared by 4 bases and J by 4 bases, with 16 bases of the junction left unmatched. The CDR3 has 19 residues. The CDR3 loop is CASSRGRLAGAGNPDTQYF. The CDR3, as DNA: TGCGCCAGCAGCCGGGGGCGACTAGCGGGAGCGGGGAATCCAGATACGCAGTATTTT.

The chain uses TRBV5-6 and TRBJ2-1; 10 nucleotides agree with TRBD2. V was clipped by 1 base and J by 4 bases; unmatched bases: 11. Germline CDR1 is SGHDT and CDR2 is YYEEEE. The CDR3 spans 18 residues. CDR3 protein: CASSLRASGRRTYNEQFF. As DNA, the CDR3 is TGTGCCAGCAGCTTGCGGGCTAGCGGGAGACGAACTTACAATGAGCAGTTCTTC.

This clone was seen only a few times. This rearrangement joins TRBV5-6 to TRBJ2-1; D remains ambiguous. This CDR3 has 13 residues. Deletions cut 1 base from V and 6 bases from J, with 8 bases between. The V gene's germline CDR1 is SGHDT and CDR2 YYEEEE. As DNA, the CDR3 is TGTGCCAGCAGCTTGCTCTACGGCAATGAGCAGTTCTTC. Protein product: CASSLLYGNEQFF. Using reference TRBV5-6 and TRBJ2-1 for the parts outside the CDR3, the full variable domain is DAGVTQSPTHLIKTRGQQVTLRCSPKSGHDTVSWYQQALGQGPQFIFQYYEEEERQRGNFPDRFSGHQFPNYSSELNVNALLLGDSALYLCASSLLYGNEQFFGPGTRLTVL.

This clone was observed a few times. V is TRBV9 and J is TRBJ2-1; D perhaps matches TRBD1 (5 bases). Germline CDR1 and CDR2: SGDLS and YYNGEE. This CDR3 is 16 amino acids long. Trimming cost V 1 base and J 0 bases, with 11 bases left between them. The CDR3 protein is CASSVTTGNSYNEQFF. CDR3 nucleotide sequence: TGTGCCAGCAGCGTAACCACAGGCAACTCCTACAATGAGCAGTTCTTC.

This clone was picked up a small number of times. V is TRBV30 and J is TRBJ1-5; TRBD1 aligns across 9 bases. CDR1 is GTSNPN and CDR2 is SVGIG in the germline V gene (reference sequence). The CDR3 totals 14 residues. With V trimmed by 3 bases and J by 7 bases, 7 bases remained unmatched. CDR3 DNA: TGTGCCTGGAGCGAGACAGGGGGAAACCAGCCCCAGCATTTT. Residues: CAWSETGGNQPQHF.

The J gene is TRBJ1-6, the V gene TRBV10-3, with D unresolved. The V end was cut by 1 base, the J end by 9 bases, with 13 bases between. The CDR3 sequence is 15 residues long. Germline CDR1 is ENHRY and CDR2 is SYGVKD. CDR3 DNA: TGTGCCATCAGTGAGTTGGAGGGAGCAAGTTCACCCCTCCACTTT. Its translation: CAISELEGASSPLHF.

This clone was seen more than once but under ten times. The rearrangement uses TRBV4-1 and TRBJ1-4; weak D call: TRBD1 (5 bases). Germline V gene sequence: CDR1 MGHRA, CDR2 YSYEKL. The length of the CDR3 is 18 residues. Trimming left V 4 bases short and J 0 bases short, with 18 bases between. The CDR3: CASSPIGGAPATNEKLFF. As DNA, the CDR3 is TGCGCCAGCAGCCCTATCGGGGGAGCGCCGGCAACTAATGAAAAACTGTTTTTT.

This clone has only a few counts. V usage is TRBV6-1 and J usage is TRBJ2-3, with 11 bases fitting TRBD2. The CDR3 is 16 amino acids. With V trimmed by 2 bases and J by 6 bases, 7 bases remained unmatched. Per the germline V gene, CDR1 is MNHNS and CDR2 is SASEGT. Here the CDR3 DNA reads TGTGCCAGCAGTGAACGTATAGCGGGGGGGGCGGATACGCAGTATTTT. Amino acids: CASSERIAGGADTQYF.